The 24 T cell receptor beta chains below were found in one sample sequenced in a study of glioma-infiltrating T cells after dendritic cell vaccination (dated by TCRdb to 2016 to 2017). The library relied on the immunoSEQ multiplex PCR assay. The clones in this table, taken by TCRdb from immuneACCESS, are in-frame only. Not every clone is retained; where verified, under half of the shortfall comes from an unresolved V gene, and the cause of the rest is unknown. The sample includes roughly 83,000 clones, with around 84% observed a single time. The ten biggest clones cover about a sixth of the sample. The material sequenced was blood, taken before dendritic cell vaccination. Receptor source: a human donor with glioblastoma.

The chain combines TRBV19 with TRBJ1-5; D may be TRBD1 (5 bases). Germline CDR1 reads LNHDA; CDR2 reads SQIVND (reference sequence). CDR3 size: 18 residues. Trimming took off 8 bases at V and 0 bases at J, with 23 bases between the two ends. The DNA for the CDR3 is TGTGCCAGTGGTGGGGTAGGTCCCCAGGGCTATAGCAATCAGCCCCAGCATTTT. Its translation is CASGGVGPQGYSNQPQHF.

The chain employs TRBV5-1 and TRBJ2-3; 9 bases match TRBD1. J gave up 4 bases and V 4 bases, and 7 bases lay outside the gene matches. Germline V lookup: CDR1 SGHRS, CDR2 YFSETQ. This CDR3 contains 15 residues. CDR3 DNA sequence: TGCGCCAGCAGCACCACCGGGACAGGGCCAGATACGCAGTATTTT. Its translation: CASSTTGTGPDTQYF.

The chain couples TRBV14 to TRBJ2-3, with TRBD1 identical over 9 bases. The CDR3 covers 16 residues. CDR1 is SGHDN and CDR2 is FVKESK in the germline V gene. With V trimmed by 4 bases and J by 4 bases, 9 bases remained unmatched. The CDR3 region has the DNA TGTGCCAGCAGCCGTGCCGGGACAGGGCTTGCAGATACGCAGTATTTT. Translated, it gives CASSRAGTGLADTQYF.

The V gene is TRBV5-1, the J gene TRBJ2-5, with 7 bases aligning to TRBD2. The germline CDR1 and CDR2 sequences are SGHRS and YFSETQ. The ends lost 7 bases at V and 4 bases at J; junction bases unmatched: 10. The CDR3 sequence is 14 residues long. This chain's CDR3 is CASSKVGGGETQYF. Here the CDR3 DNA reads TGCGCCAGCTCCAAGGTGGGGGGGGGAGAGACCCAGTACTTC.

CDR3 nucleotides: TGCAGTTTTGGACTAGCGTTCTCAGATACGCAGTATTTT. Protein product: CSFGLAFSDTQYF. This chain links TRBV29-1 with TRBJ2-3, with 9 bases aligning to TRBD2. Germline V gene lookup returns CDR1 SQVTM and CDR2 ANQGSEA. This CDR3 is built from 13 residues.

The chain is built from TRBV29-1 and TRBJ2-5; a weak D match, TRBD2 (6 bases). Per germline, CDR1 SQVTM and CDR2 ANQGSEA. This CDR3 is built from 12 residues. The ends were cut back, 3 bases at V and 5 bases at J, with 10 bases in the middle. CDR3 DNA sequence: TGCAGCGTTGAGGTGGGAGGCGAGACCCAGTACTTC. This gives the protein CSVEVGGETQYF.

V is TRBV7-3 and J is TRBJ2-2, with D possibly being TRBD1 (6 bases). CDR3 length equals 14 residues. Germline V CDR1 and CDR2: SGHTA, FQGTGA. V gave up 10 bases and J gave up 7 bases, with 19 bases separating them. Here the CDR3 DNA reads TGTGCCACCTCTTCAAACAGGGCCGGCGGGGAGCTGTTTTTT. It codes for CATSSNRAGGELFF.

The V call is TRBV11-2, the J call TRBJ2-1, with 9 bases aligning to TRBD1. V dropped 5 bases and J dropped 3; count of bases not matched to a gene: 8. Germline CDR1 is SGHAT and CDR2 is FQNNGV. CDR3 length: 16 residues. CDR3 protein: CASSTTGGSVYNEQFF. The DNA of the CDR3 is TGTGCCAGCAGCACCACAGGGGGCTCGGTCTACAATGAGCAGTTCTTC.

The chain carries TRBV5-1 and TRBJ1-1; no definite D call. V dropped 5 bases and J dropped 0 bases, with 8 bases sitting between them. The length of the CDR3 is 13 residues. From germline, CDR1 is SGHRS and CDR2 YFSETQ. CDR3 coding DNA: TGCGCCAGCAGGGAGGTAGTGAACACTGAAGCTTTCTTT. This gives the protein CASREVVNTEAFF.

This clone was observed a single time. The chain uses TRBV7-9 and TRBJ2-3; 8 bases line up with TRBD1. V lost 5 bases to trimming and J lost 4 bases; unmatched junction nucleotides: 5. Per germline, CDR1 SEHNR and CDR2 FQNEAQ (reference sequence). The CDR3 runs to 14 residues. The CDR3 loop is CASSRGTGADTQYF. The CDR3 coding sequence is TGTGCCAGCAGCCGGGGGACAGGAGCAGATACGCAGTATTTT.

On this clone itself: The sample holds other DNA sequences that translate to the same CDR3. The CDR3 here is CASSLAGGYTGELFF. CDR3 nucleotide sequence: TGCGCCAGCAGCTTGGCGGGGGGTTACACCGGGGAGCTGTTTTTT. The chain employs TRBV5-1 and TRBJ2-2, with 7 bases aligning to TRBD2. Per the germline V gene, CDR1 is SGHRS and CDR2 is YFSETQ. The CDR3 is 15 amino acids. The ends lost 0 bases at V and 3 bases at J; junction bases unmatched: 2.

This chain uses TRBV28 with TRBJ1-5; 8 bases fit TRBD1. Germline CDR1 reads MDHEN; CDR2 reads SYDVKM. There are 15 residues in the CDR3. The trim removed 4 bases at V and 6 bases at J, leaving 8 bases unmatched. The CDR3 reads CASSSPDRGGQPQHF. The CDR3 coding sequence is TGTGCCAGCAGTTCGCCAGACAGGGGAGGTCAGCCCCAGCATTTT.

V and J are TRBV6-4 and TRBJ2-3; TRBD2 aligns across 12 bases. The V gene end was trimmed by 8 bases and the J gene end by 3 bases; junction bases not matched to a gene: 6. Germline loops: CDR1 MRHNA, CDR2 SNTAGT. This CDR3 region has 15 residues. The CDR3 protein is CASSPTSGRTDTQYF. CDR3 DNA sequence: TGTGCCAGCTCTCCAACTAGCGGGAGGACAGATACGCAGTATTTT.

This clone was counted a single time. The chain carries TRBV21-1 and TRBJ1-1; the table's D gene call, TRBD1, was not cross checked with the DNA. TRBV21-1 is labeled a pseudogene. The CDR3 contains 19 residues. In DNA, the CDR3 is TGTGCCAGCAGCAAAAGAGGGGGTACGGGCCTTTATGGAGGCACTGAAGCTTTCTTT. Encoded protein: CASSKRGGTGLYGGTEAFF.

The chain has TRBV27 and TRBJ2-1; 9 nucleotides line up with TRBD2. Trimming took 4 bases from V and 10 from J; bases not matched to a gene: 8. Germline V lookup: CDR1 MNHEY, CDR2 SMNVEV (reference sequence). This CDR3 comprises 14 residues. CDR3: CASSSSGISNEQFF. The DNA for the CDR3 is TGTGCCAGCAGTTCTAGCGGGATATCGAACGAGCAGTTCTTC.

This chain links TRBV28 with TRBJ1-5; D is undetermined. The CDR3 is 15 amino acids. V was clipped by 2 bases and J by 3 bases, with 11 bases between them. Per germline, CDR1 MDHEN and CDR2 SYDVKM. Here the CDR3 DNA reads TGTGCCAGCAGTTTAGGAGGAGCTTTCAATCAGCCCCAGCATTTT. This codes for CASSLGGAFNQPQHF.

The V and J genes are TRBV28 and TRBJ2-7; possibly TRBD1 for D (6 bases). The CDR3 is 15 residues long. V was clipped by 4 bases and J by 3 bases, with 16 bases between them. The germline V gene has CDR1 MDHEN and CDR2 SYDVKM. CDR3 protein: CASSSVLAGVYEQYF. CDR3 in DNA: TGTGCCAGCAGTTCGGTCCTGGCAGGGGTCTACGAGCAGTACTTC.

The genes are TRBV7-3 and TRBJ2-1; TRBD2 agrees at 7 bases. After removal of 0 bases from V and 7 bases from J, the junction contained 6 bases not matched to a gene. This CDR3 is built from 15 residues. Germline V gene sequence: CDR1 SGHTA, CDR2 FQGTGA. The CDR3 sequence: CASSLTGGSSNEQFF. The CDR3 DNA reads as TGTGCCAGCAGCTTAACTGGCGGGAGTTCTAATGAGCAGTTCTTC.

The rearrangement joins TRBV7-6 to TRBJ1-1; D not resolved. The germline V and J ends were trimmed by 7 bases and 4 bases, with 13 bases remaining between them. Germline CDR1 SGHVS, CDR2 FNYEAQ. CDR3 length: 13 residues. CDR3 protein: CASTPKEGTEAFF. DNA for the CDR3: TGTGCCAGCACCCCAAAGGAGGGCACTGAAGCTTTCTTT.

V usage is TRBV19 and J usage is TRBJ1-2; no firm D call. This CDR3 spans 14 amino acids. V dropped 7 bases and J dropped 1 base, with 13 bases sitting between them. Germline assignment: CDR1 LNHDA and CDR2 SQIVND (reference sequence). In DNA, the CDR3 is TGTGCCAGTAAGGGAGACATTTATAACTATGGCTACACCTTC. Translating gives CASKGDIYNYGYTF.

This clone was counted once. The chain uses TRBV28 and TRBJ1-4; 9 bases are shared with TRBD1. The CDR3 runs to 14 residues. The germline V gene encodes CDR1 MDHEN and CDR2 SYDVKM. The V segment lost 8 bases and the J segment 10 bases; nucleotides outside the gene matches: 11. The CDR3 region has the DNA TGTGCCAGCCTCATCCCGGGACAGGGAGGAAAACTGTTTTTT. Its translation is CASLIPGQGGKLFF.

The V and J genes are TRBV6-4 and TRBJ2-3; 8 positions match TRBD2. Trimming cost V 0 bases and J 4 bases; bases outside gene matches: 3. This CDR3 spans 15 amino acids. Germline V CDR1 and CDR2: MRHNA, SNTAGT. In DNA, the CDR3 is TGTGCCAGCAGTGACTCGGTTAGCGGGGCAGATACGCAGTATTTT. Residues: CASSDSVSGADTQYF.

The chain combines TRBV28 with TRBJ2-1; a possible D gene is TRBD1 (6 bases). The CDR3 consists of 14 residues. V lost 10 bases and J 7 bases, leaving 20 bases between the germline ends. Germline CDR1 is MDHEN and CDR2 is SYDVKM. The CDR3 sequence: CAIRTPGVGNEQFF. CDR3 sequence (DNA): TGTGCCATAAGAACCCCAGGGGTGGGGAATGAGCAGTTCTTC.

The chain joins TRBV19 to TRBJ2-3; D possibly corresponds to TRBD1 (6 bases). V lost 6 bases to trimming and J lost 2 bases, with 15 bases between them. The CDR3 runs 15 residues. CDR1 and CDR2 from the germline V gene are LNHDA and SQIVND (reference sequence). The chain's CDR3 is CASSTRQANTDTQYF. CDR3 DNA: TGTGCCAGTAGCACCCGACAGGCCAACACAGATACGCAGTATTTT.